This is a list of T cell receptor beta chains from one sample in a study of shared clonotypes between healthy human individuals. The method was immunoSEQ multiplex PCR; TCRdb's version includes in-frame clones alone and lacks a portion of them. The profile shows about a million clones, about 70% of them singletons. Sequenced: memory CD4+ T cells sorted from blood. Receptor source: a man in his late teens or twenties in good health. Each CDR3 is given with its conserved first and last residue.

TRBV7-3,TRBJ2-3,CASSPGGLDTQYF
TRBV6-1,TRBJ1-5,CASSEGGVGNQPQHF
TRBV30,TRBJ2-5,CAWSVNRAETQYF
TRBV10-1,TRBJ2-5,CASSESGSGIRETQYF
TRBV30,TRBJ1-1,CAWSVRGGTEAFF
TRBV18,TRBJ2-6,CASSQGSGANVLTF
TRBV28,TRBJ1-2,CASSPKYGYTF
TRBV6-1,TRBJ1-1,CASMWNQYMNTEAFF
TRBV27,TRBJ2-2,CASSFFDRVDTGELFF
TRBV28,TRBJ2-1,CASSPWGGDNEQFF
TRBV29-1,TRBJ2-5,CSAQGVGETQYF
TRBV4-1,TRBJ1-5,CASSQDGRGGGNQPQHF
TRBV30,TRBJ1-6,CAWIPGGTGYSPLHF
TRBV5-1,TRBJ2-5,CASSPGETGTQYF